This T cell receptor (beta chain) is from a study of blood T cell repertoires in COVID-19. Study-wide context: From T cells, B-cell-depleted T cells, or PBMCs came the material, which was cDNA or gDNA.

In the source study's methods: Estimates of nucleated cell counts were drawn from the amplification of reference gene primers. TCRdb's copy holds only in-frame clones and misses some; the assay was immunoSEQ multiplex PCR. The DNA was the basis for D and trimming; V, J and clone size are from that table. The repertoire includes fewer than 500,000 clones, 81% of them detected once, and around 1% sits in the top ten. From germline, CDR1 is SGHDT and CDR2 YYEEEE. V lost 4 bases, J lost 0 bases, and 13 bases lay in between. The CDR3 has 15 residues. V and J are TRBV5-6 and TRBJ1-2; D is possibly TRBD1 (5 bases). The source is a human donor with acute or convalescent COVID-19. The donor label of this sample is uncertain. Sequences were obtained from peripheral blood. The CDR3 DNA reads TGTGCCAGCAGCCCCAACAGGCTACCTAACTATGGCTACACCTTC. Its protein is CASSPNRLPNYGYTF. Supplemented by reference TRBV5-6 and TRBJ1-2, the full variable domain reads DAGVTQSPTHLIKTRGQQVTLRCSPKSGHDTVSWYQQALGQGPQFIFQYYEEEERQRGNFPDRFSGHQFPNYSSELNVNALLLGDSALYLCASSPNRLPNYGYTFGSGTRLTVV.